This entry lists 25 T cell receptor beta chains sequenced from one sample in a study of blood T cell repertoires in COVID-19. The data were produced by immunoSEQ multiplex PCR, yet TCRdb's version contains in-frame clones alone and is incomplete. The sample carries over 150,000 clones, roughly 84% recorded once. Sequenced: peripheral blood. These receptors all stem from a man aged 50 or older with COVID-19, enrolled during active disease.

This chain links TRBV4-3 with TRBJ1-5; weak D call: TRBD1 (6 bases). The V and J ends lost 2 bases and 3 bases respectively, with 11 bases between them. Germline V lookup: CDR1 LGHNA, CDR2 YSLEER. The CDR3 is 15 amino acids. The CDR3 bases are TGCGCCAGCAGCCAAACTACAGGGAACAATCAGCCCCAGCATTTT. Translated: CASSQTTGNNQPQHF.

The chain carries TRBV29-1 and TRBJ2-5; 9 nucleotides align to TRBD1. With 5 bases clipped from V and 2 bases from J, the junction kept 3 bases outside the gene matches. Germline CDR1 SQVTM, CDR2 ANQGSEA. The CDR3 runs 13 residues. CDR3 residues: CSVSGTGQETQYF. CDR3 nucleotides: TGCAGCGTTTCCGGGACAGGGCAAGAGACCCAGTACTTC.

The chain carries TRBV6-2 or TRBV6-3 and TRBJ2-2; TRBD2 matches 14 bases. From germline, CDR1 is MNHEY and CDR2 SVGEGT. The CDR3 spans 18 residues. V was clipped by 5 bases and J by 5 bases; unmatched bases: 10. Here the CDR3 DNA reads TGTGCCAGCAGTCCGCGACTAGCGGGGGGGCGGCGGACCGGGGAGCTGTTTTTT. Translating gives CASSPRLAGGRRTGELFF.

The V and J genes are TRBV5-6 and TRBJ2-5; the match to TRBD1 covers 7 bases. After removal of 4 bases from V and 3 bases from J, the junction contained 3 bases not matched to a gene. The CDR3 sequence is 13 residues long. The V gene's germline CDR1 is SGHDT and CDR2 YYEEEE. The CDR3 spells CASSQGVEETQYF. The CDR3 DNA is TGTGCCAGCAGCCAGGGGGTTGAAGAGACCCAGTACTTC.

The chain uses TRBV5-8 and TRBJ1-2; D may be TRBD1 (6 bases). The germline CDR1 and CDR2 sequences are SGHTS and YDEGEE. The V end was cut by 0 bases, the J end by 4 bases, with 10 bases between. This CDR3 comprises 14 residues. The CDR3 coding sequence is TGTGCCAGCAGCTTGGACAGGGATATCTATGGCTACACCTTC. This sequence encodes CASSLDRDIYGYTF.

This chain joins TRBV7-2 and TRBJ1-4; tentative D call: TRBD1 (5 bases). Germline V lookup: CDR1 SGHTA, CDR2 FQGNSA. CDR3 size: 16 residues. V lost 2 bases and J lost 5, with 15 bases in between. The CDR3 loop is CASSLNQRQSNEKLFF. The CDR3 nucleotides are TGTGCCAGCAGCTTAAATCAGCGACAGTCGAATGAAAAACTGTTTTTT.

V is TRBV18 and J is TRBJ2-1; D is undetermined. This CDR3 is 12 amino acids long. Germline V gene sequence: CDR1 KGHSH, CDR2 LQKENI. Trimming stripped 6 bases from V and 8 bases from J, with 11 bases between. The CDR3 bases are TGTGCCAGCTCTCCTCCTGCGCATGAGCAGTTCTTC. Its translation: CASSPPAHEQFF.

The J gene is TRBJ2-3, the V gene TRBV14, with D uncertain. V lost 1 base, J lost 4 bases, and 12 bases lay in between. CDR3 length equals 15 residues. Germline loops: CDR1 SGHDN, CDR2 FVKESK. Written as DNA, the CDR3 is TGTGCCAGCAGCCAAGTGGGCAGGCCGGCAGATACGCAGTATTTT. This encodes CASSQVGRPADTQYF.

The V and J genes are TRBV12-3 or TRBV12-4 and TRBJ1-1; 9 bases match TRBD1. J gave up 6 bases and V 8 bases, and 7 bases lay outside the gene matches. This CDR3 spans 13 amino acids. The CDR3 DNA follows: TGTGCCAGCCGGGACAGGGCGGGGCCTGAAGCTTTCTTT. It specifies CASRDRAGPEAFF.

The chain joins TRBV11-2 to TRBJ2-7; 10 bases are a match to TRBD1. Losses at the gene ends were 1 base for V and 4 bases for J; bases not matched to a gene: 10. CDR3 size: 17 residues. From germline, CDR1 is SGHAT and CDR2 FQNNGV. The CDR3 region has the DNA TGTGCCAGCAGCTTAGTGGTTCGGACAGGGGGACGTTACGAGCAGTACTTC. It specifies CASSLVVRTGGRYEQYF.

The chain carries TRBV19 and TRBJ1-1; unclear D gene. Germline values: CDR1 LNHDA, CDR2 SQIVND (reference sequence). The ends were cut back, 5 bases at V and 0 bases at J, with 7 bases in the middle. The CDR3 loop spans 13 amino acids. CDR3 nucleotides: TGTGCCAGTAGTCGAACAGTGAACACTGAAGCTTTCTTT. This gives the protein CASSRTVNTEAFF.

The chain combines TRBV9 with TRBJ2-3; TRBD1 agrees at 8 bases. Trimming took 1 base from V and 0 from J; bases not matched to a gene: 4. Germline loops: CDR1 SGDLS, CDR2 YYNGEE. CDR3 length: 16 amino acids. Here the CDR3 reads CASSVQGAPSTDTQYF. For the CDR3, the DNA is TGTGCCAGCAGCGTACAGGGGGCACCAAGCACAGATACGCAGTATTTT.

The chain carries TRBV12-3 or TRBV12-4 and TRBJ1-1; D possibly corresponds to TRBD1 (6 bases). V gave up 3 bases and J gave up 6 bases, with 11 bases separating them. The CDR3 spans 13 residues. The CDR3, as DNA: TGTGCCAGCAGTTTTGGGGGCAGGGCTGAAGCTTTCTTT. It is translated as CASSFGGRAEAFF.

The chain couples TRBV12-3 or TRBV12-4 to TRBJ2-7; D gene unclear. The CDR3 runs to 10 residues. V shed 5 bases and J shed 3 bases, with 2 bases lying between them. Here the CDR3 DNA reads TGTGCCAGCAGTCACTACGAGCAGTACTTC. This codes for CASSHYEQYF.

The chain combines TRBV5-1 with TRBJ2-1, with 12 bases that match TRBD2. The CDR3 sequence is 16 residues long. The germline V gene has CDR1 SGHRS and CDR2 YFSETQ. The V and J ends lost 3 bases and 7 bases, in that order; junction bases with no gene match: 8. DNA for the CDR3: TGCGCCAGCAGCTGGGGGGCTAGCGGGAGGGGAAATGAGCAGTTCTTC. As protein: CASSWGASGRGNEQFF.

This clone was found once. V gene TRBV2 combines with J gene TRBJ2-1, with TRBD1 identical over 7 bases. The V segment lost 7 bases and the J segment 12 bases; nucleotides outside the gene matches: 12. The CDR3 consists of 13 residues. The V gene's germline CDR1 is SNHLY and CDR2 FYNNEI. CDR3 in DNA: TGTGCCAGCATGATCGACAGGGTTGGGTCGCAGTTCTTC. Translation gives CASMIDRVGSQFF.

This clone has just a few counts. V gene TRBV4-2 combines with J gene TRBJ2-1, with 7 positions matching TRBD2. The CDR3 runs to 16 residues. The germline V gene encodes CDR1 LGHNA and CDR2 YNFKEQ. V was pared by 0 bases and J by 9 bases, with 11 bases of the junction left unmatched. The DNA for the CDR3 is TGTGCCAGCAGCCAAGAAGAGCGCGGGGGAGGTATTGAGCAGTTCTTC. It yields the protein CASSQEERGGGIEQFF.

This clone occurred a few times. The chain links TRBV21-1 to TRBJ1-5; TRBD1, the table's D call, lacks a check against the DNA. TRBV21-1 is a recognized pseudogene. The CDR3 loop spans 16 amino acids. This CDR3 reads CASSTTDRFRNQPQHF. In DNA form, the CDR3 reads TGTGCCAGCAGCACCACGGACAGGTTTCGCAATCAGCCCCAGCATTTT.

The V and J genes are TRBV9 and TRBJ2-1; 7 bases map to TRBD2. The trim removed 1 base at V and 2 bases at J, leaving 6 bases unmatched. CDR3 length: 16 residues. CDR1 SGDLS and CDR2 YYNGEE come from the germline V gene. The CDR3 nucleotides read TGTGCCAGCAGCGTATCCCCGGGACTAACCTACAATGAGCAGTTCTTC. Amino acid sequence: CASSVSPGLTYNEQFF.

CDR3: CASSHADSPLHF. The CDR3, as DNA: TGTGCCAGCAGCCATGCAGATTCACCCCTCCACTTT. The V gene is TRBV3-1 (or the pseudogene TRBV3-2), the J gene TRBJ1-6; the D is unclear. This CDR3 is 12 amino acids long. V shed 3 bases and J shed 8 bases, with 5 bases lying between them. Germline V CDR1 and CDR2: LGHDT, YNNKEL (reference sequence).

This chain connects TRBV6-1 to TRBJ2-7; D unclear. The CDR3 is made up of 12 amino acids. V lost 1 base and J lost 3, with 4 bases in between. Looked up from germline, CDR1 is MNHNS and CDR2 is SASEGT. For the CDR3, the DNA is TGTGCCAGCAGTGAAGTCAACTACGAGCAGTACTTC. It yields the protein CASSEVNYEQYF.

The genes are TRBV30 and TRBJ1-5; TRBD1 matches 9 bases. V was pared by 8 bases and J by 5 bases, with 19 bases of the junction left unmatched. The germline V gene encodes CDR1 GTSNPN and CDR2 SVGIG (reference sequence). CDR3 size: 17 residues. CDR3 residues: CALIPKIPGQGHQPQHF. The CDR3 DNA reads TGTGCCCTGATTCCAAAAATACCGGGACAGGGACATCAGCCCCAGCATTTT.

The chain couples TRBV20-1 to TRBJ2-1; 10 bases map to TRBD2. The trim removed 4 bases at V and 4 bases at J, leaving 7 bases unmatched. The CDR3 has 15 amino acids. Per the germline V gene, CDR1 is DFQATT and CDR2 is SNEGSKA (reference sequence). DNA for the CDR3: TGCAGTGCTATTGAACTAGCGGGAATTTACAATGAGCAGTTCTTC. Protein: CSAIELAGIYNEQFF.

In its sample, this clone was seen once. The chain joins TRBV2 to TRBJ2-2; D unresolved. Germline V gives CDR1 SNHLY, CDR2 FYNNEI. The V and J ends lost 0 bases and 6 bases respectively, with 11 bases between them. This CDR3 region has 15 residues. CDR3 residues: CASSEAGGHPGELFF. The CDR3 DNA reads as TGTGCCAGCAGTGAAGCAGGCGGTCACCCCGGGGAGCTGTTTTTT.

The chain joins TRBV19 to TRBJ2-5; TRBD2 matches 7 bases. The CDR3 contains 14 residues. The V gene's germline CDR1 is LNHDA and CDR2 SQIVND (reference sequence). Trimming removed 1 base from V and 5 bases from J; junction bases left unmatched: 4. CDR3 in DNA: TGTGCCAGTAGTATAGCGCACGGGGGGGAGACCCAGTACTTC. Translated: CASSIAHGGETQYF.